This entry features one T cell receptor (beta chain) sequence. Antigen unknown. The PCR made use of 60 Vbeta and 13 Jbeta primers. The repertoire was sequenced with immunoSEQ multiplex PCR; TCRdb's copy has only in-frame clones and lacks some. The sample yields over 100,000 clones, 70% seen once. At collection, donors were nominally healthy, but unrecorded immune exposures were probable. The data were taken from a study of cytomegalovirus exposure and HLA in healthy donors. Findings and caveats of the study: Later findings reportedly placed an Asian-associated ancestry cluster below the approximately 670-donor mean for N-insertions.

The receptor was isolated from a man younger than 40 in good health and CMV-seropositive. Sequenced sample: PBMCs.

The CDR3 loop reads CASSVGNSGRKTQYF. In nucleotides, the CDR3 is TGTGCCAGCAGCGTAGGGAATAGCGGGAGAAAGACCCAGTACTTC. This chain uses TRBV9 with TRBJ2-5, with TRBD2 identical over 9 bases. The germline gives CDR1 SGDLS, CDR2 YYNGEE. The V gene end was trimmed by 0 bases and the J gene end by 6 bases; junction bases not matched to a gene: 6. The CDR3 covers 15 residues.